These 13 T cell receptor beta chains were sequenced from one sample in a study of T cell responses to AZD1222 COVID-19 vaccine. Some clones are missing from TCRdb's copy, which holds only in-frame ones; the method was immunoSEQ multiplex PCR. This table has more than 120,000 clones, roughly nine tenths appearing once. The sample was peripheral blood, taken 28 days after the second AZD1222 dose. All receptors derive from an adult who received the AZD1222 COVID-19 vaccine.

Written as DNA, the CDR3 is TGTGCCAGCAGCCGAGTTGACGGCGCTAGCACAGATACGCAGTATTTT. Translating gives CASSRVDGASTDTQYF. V gene TRBV4-2 combines with J gene TRBJ2-3; unclear D gene. Germline V gives CDR1 LGHNA, CDR2 YNFKEQ. The ends were cut back, 4 bases at V and 0 bases at J, with 14 bases in the middle. This CDR3 is 16 amino acids long.

The chain employs TRBV9 and TRBJ1-3; D not resolved. Germline CDR1 and CDR2: SGDLS and YYNGEE. The CDR3 is 14 residues long. Deletions cut 4 bases from V and 2 bases from J, with 10 bases between. CDR3 DNA sequence: TGTGCCAGCAGCCAGGCGGCTCCTGGAAACACCATATATTTT. Amino acid sequence: CASSQAAPGNTIYF.

This sequence joins TRBV5-4 and TRBJ2-5; 11 bases map to TRBD2. Germline V CDR1 and CDR2: SGHNT, YYREEE (reference sequence). The CDR3 is 17 amino acids. V lost 4 bases and J lost 7; bases outside the gene matches: 15. CDR3 coding DNA: TGTGCCAGCAGCCCCCCATTAGCGGGAGGGCCCAAGGTGACCCAGTACTTC. It encodes CASSPPLAGGPKVTQYF.

The gene calls are TRBV11-2 and TRBJ1-1; D remains ambiguous. Trimming took off 1 base at V and 11 bases at J, with 17 bases between the two ends. The CDR3 is 14 residues long. Germline CDR1 SGHAT, CDR2 FQNNGV. CDR3 loop: CASSLARRVGEAFF. In DNA, the CDR3 is TGTGCCAGCAGCTTAGCCCGCCGGGTTGGTGAGGCTTTCTTT.

The table lists this clone with a count of one. The chain uses TRBV6-1 and TRBJ2-7; possibly TRBD1 or TRBD2 for D (7 bases each). V lost 3 bases and J 4 bases, leaving 10 bases between the germline ends. This CDR3 is 13 amino acids long. CDR1 and CDR2 from the germline V gene are MNHNS and SASEGT. The CDR3 protein is CASSDQGGYEQYV. CDR3 coding DNA: TGTGCCAGCAGTGATCAGGGGGGGTACGAGCAGTACGTC.

The chain joins TRBV6-6 to TRBJ1-1; D gene ambiguous. This CDR3 contains 15 residues. From germline, CDR1 is MNHNY and CDR2 SVGAGI (reference sequence). Trimming left V 8 bases short and J 1 base short, with 17 bases between. The CDR3 DNA reads TGTGCCAGCGATGACATTCAGCACCCGAACACTGAAGCTTTCTTT. Its translation: CASDDIQHPNTEAFF.

This clone appeared a few times. This chain connects TRBV4-1 to TRBJ1-3; no clear D gene. CDR3 length: 14 residues. Per the germline V gene, CDR1 is MGHRA and CDR2 is YSYEKL. V shed 4 bases and J shed 3 bases, with 10 bases lying between them. CDR3 nucleotide sequence: TGCGCCAGCAGCCGGGGAGCAGGTGGAAACACCATATATTTT. Its translation is CASSRGAGGNTIYF.

The chain employs TRBV28 and TRBJ1-6, with D possibly being TRBD1 (6 bases). The CDR3 contains 12 residues. Germline V gene data show CDR1 as MDHEN and CDR2 as SYDVKM. Trimming removed 8 bases from V and 7 bases from J, with 9 bases in between. The CDR3 sequence is CASGTGNSPLHF. In DNA form, the CDR3 reads TGTGCCAGCGGCACAGGGAATTCACCCCTCCACTTT.

V usage is TRBV6-5 and J usage is TRBJ2-3, with 10 bases that match TRBD2. From germline, CDR1 is MNHEY and CDR2 SVGAGI. Unmatched junction bases numbered 7, after V lost 7 bases and J lost 6 bases. This CDR3 has 14 amino acids. The CDR3 sequence: CASKSGGAGDTQYF. The CDR3 bases are TGTGCCAGCAAGAGCGGGGGGGCCGGCGATACGCAGTATTTT.

This chain's CDR3 is CASSLFSGENQPQHF. CDR3 DNA: TGTGCCAGCAGCTTATTTTCGGGGGAGAATCAGCCCCAGCATTTT. This sequence joins TRBV7-2 and TRBJ1-5; tentatively, D is TRBD1 (5 bases). The CDR3 extends over 15 amino acids. The germline V gene encodes CDR1 SGHTA and CDR2 FQGNSA. V was cut by 2 bases and J by 4 bases, with 12 bases left in between.

The rearrangement links TRBV6-5 to TRBJ1-2; maybe TRBD1 (5 bases). The CDR3 covers 14 residues. Germline-derived CDR1 and CDR2 are MNHEY and SVGAGI. V gave up 5 bases and J gave up 4 bases, with 14 bases separating them. CDR3: CASSRGREGYGYTF. Here the CDR3 DNA reads TGTGCCAGCAGTAGGGGCAGGGAGGGCTATGGCTACACCTTC.

The genes are TRBV10-2 and TRBJ2-3, with D perhaps TRBD2 (7 bases). This CDR3 has 13 residues. Trimming pared 5 bases from V and 6 bases from J, leaving 12 bases between. Per the germline V gene, CDR1 is WSHSY and CDR2 is SAAADI. CDR3 amino acids: CASSRTRGDTQYF. DNA of the CDR3: TGCGCCAGCAGTAGGACTAGGGGGGATACGCAGTATTTT.

This clone was detected only a few times. The chain recombines TRBV7-9 with TRBJ2-2; 7 bases match TRBD1. The V segment lost 5 bases and the J segment 4 bases; nucleotides outside the gene matches: 10. Germline loops: CDR1 SEHNR, CDR2 FQNEAQ (reference sequence). The CDR3 is 16 amino acids. The CDR3 loop reads CASSQRGRGSTGELFF. Written as DNA, the CDR3 is TGTGCCAGCAGCCAACGCGGCAGGGGGTCCACCGGGGAGCTGTTTTTT. The whole variable domain, filled in from reference TRBV7-9 and TRBJ2-2, reads DTGVSQNPRHKITKRGQNVTFRCDPISEHNRLYWYRQTLGQGPEFLTYFQNEAQLEKSRLLSDRFSAERPKGSFSTLEIQRTEQGDSAMYLCASSQRGRGSTGELFFGEGSRLTVL.